This T cell receptor (beta chain) was obtained from a study of T cell repertoires in cytomegalovirus infection. Study summary: CMV infection plus the matching HLA type was flagged by public TCR beta signatures.

In the case of this clonotype: The antigen is unknown.

TCRdb ran MiXCR on the reads and lists one entry per CDR3 protein. In the table there are about 310,000 distinct CDR3 sequences, roughly a tenth of which are singletons. With 5 bases removed from V and 1 base from J, the gap between germline ends came to 15 bases. CDR1 SGHAT and CDR2 FQNNGV come from the germline V gene. The CDR3 is made up of 15 amino acids. Study conclusions and caveats: In two of eight donors, the top clonotype was HLA-C-restricted CMV-specific. Cumulative public TCR beta family frequency identified CMV carriers with the relevant HLA.

The TCR comes from a human donor in good health (CMV status not recorded). Some clones in this sample may be carry-over from other donors' samples. The sequencing sample was made of PBMCs. The V call is TRBV11-2, the J call TRBJ2-7; D possibly corresponds to TRBD1 (6 bases). The CDR3 sequence: CASSAALTGSYEQYV. The CDR3 DNA sequence: TGTGCCAGCAGCGCCGCACTGACAGGTTCCTACGAGCAGTACGTC.